Following are 10 T cell receptor beta chains from one sample sequenced in a study of brain T cells in children with intractable seizures listed by TCRdb under 2021. This sample's time point label indicates: resected brain tissue, or blood drawn just prior to surgery. The library came from the immunoSEQ multiplex PCR assay. TCRdb provides this immuneACCESS table in a form limited to in-frame rearrangements. Some clones are lacking; in checked studies, under half of them reflect an unresolved V gene, and why the rest are absent is not known. Across this sample there are roughly 80,000 clones, with under 95% seen only once. The ten largest make up around 24% of the sample. Specimen: peripheral blood, collected at surgery. The receptors here all came from a girl aged 2 to 10 with Rasmussen encephalitis and intractable seizures.

V gene TRBV28 combines with J gene TRBJ1-2; D is ambiguous. The germline V gene encodes CDR1 MDHEN and CDR2 SYDVKM. V lost 8 bases to trimming and J lost 3 bases, with 7 bases between them. CDR3 size: 11 residues. The CDR3 is CASSIYYGYTF. The CDR3 region has the DNA TGTGCCAGCTCCATCTACTATGGCTACACCTTC.

This chain links TRBV28 with TRBJ1-1; D may be TRBD1 (6 bases). The CDR3 has 14 amino acids. The V gene's germline CDR1 is MDHEN and CDR2 SYDVKM. With 5 bases removed from V and 4 bases from J, the gap between germline ends came to 14 bases. CDR3 region: CASSQEHRVTEAFF. As DNA, the CDR3 is TGTGCCAGCAGTCAGGAGCACAGGGTCACTGAAGCTTTCTTT. The entire variable domain, with the rest obtained from reference TRBV28 and TRBJ1-1, is as follows: DVKVTQSSRYLVKRTGEKVFLECVQDMDHENMFWYRQDPGLGLRLIYFSYDVKMKEKGDIPEGYSVSREKKERFSLILESASTNQTSMYLCASSQEHRVTEAFFGQGTRLTVV.

About this clone: A junction boundary mismatches the germline segment, possibly from a read error. V and J are TRBV28 and TRBJ2-1; the match to TRBD2 covers 15 bases. Germline CDR1 reads MDHEN; CDR2 reads SYDVKM. CDR3 length: 14 amino acids. The CDR3 DNA reads as TGTGCCAGCAGCCAAACCGGGACTAGCGGGGGGTGGGTCTTC. Translated, it gives CASSQTGTSGGWVF.

The sample holds a few counts of this clone. V gene TRBV4-2 combines with J gene TRBJ1-5, with D uncertain. Germline V gene data show CDR1 as LGHNA and CDR2 as YNFKEQ. The CDR3 is 15 amino acids. The germline V and J ends were trimmed by 0 bases and 1 base, with 7 bases remaining between them. CDR3 in amino acids: CASSQEHMSNQPQHF. DNA of the CDR3: TGTGCCAGCAGCCAAGAACACATGAGCAATCAGCCCCAGCATTTT.

This clone was observed once. The J gene is TRBJ1-6, the V gene TRBV11-1; D not resolved. CDR1 and CDR2 (germline): SGHAT, FQDESV (reference sequence). The CDR3 is made up of 12 amino acids. V dropped 3 bases and J dropped 9 bases, with 6 bases sitting between them. CDR3 in amino acids: CASSFAGSPLHF. The CDR3 DNA is TGTGCCAGCAGCTTCGCGGGTTCACCCCTCCACTTT. The complete variable domain, with remaining parts taken from reference TRBV11-1 and TRBJ1-6, reads EAEVAQSPRYKITEKSQAVAFWCDPISGHATLYWYRQILGQGPELLVQFQDESVVDDSQLPKDRFSAERLKGVDSTLKIQPAELGDSAMYLCASSFAGSPLHFGNGTRLTVT.

The J gene is TRBJ2-1, the V gene TRBV5-4; 10 positions match TRBD2. V was clipped by 1 base and J by 12 bases; unmatched bases: 7. Germline V gene data show CDR1 as SGHNT and CDR2 as YYREEE (reference sequence). The CDR3 is 14 residues long. The CDR3 DNA follows: TGTGCCAGCAGCTTGCTAGCGGGGGTAGAGGGGCAGTTCTTC. Translating gives CASSLLAGVEGQFF.

This clone was observed a single time. The chain has TRBV30 and TRBJ2-2, with D perhaps being TRBD1 or TRBD2 (8 bases each). The CDR3 consists of 18 residues. The V and J ends lost 2 bases and 3 bases respectively, with 22 bases between them. Looked up from germline, CDR1 is GTSNPN and CDR2 is SVGIG (reference sequence). CDR3 coding DNA: TGTGCCTGGAGTATGGGCAGGGGGCGCGGGGGGTACACCGGGGAGCTGTTTTTT. Translated, it gives CAWSMGRGRGGYTGELFF.

This chain uses TRBV12-3 or TRBV12-4 with TRBJ1-5; D might be TRBD1 (6 bases). The germline V and J ends were trimmed by 5 bases and 5 bases, with 7 bases remaining between them. The CDR3 has 12 residues. CDR3 amino acids: CASSRGDQPQHF. The DNA of the CDR3 is TGTGCCAGCAGTAGGGGGGATCAGCCCCAGCATTTT.

This clone was observed a single time. V usage is TRBV7-9 and J usage is TRBJ2-1, with a possible D match to TRBD1 (5 bases). Germline CDR1 and CDR2: SEHNR and FQNEAQ (reference sequence). V lost 7 bases, J lost 7 bases, and 14 bases lay in between. The CDR3 totals 13 residues. CDR3 sequence reads: CASTLQGANEQFF. The CDR3 nucleotides are TGTGCCAGCACCCTCCAAGGGGCGAATGAGCAGTTCTTC.

The chain employs TRBV19 and TRBJ1-5, with D perhaps matching TRBD1 (6 bases). Per germline, CDR1 LNHDA and CDR2 SQIVND (reference sequence). The germline V and J ends were trimmed by 7 bases and 6 bases, with 19 bases remaining between them. The CDR3 totals 15 residues. This CDR3 reads CASKVGGGWGQPQHF. The CDR3, as DNA: TGTGCCAGTAAGGTCGGGGGGGGCTGGGGTCAGCCCCAGCATTTT.